These 28 T cell receptor beta chains share one sample of origin, sequenced in a study of vaccination effects on CD4 cells after COVID-19. TCRdb keeps only in-frame clones here, not all; method: immunoSEQ multiplex PCR. Of approximately 74,000 clones in the sample, roughly 73% were seen once. These TCRs' antigens remain unknown. CD4+ T cells specific for antigen were expanded with viral peptide pools by the ViraFEST assay before sequencing. Following 10 days of culture, CD4+ T cells were isolated. The participants, recipients of two vaccine doses, got either BNT162b2 or mRNA-1273. Sequenced material: CD4+ T cells from PBMCs cultured with HCoV-OC43 spike peptides, taken after COVID-19 vaccination. As for subset: HCoV-OC43 spike overlapping peptide pool stimulation. The receptors were gathered from a human donor who received a COVID-19 vaccine.

This chain uses TRBV28 with TRBJ1-1; 12 nucleotides match TRBD1. Germline V gives CDR1 MDHEN, CDR2 SYDVKM. The CDR3 length is 15 residues. Unmatched junction bases numbered 5, after V lost 3 bases and J lost 6 bases. The CDR3 region is CASSLKGQGAAEAFF. CDR3 coding DNA: TGTGCCAGCAGTTTGAAGGGACAGGGGGCCGCTGAAGCTTTCTTT.

This sequence joins TRBV21-1 and TRBJ1-2; the table's D gene call, TRBD1, was not cross checked with the DNA. TRBV21-1 is described as a pseudogene. The CDR3 spans 16 residues. The CDR3 sequence is CASSKLGTGDNYGYTF. DNA for the CDR3: TGTGCCAGCAGCAAACTTGGGACAGGGGATAACTATGGCTACACCTTC.

The sample holds one count of this clone. This sequence joins TRBV5-4 and TRBJ2-1; 10 nucleotides match TRBD2. Germline CDR1 is SGHNT and CDR2 is YYREEE (reference sequence). V shed 4 bases, J shed 8 bases, and the junction held 9 bases outside the gene matches. The CDR3 is made up of 15 amino acids. The CDR3 bases are TGTGCCAGCAGCCCCTCTAGGACTAGCGGCGATGAGCAGTTCTTC. Its protein is CASSPSRTSGDEQFF.

This chain links TRBV2 with TRBJ2-1, with TRBD1 as a possible D gene (5 bases). CDR1 is SNHLY and CDR2 is FYNNEI in the germline V gene. Trimming took 3 bases from V and 10 from J, leaving 13 bases between them. The CDR3 runs to 13 residues. The CDR3 nucleotides read TGTGCCAGCAGTGACAGGGTTAGGTGGGAGCAGTTCTTC. Translating it yields CASSDRVRWEQFF.

The chain recombines TRBV3-1 (or the pseudogene TRBV3-2) with TRBJ1-1; the D is unclear. The CDR3 is made up of 13 amino acids. CDR1 and CDR2 (germline): LGHDT, YNNKEL (reference sequence). Deletions cut 1 base from V and 7 bases from J, with 10 bases between. CDR3 loop: CASSQASGYEAFF. The CDR3 DNA follows: TGTGCCAGCAGCCAAGCTTCGGGTTATGAAGCTTTCTTT.

The chain uses TRBV30 and TRBJ1-1; 10 bases match TRBD1. CDR3 length: 16 amino acids. The ends lost 5 bases at V and 4 bases at J; junction bases unmatched: 13. CDR1 and CDR2 from the germline V gene are GTSNPN and SVGIG (reference sequence). The CDR3 sequence: CAWVKGQGILGTEAFF. The CDR3 DNA is TGTGCCTGGGTGAAGGGACAGGGGATTTTGGGCACTGAAGCTTTCTTT.

V usage is TRBV23-1 and J usage is TRBJ2-3, with a possible D match to TRBD1 (6 bases). TRBV23-1 is treated as an ORF (open reading frame) with a function not yet certain. Between the trimmed V and J ends, which lost 10 bases and 5 bases, there was a span of 16 bases. The CDR3 covers 13 residues. CDR3: CATRTAGRDTQYF. The CDR3 DNA follows: TGCGCCACCCGGACAGCTGGGAGAGATACGCAGTATTTT.

The table lists this clone with a count of one. The chain recombines TRBV30 with TRBJ2-5; no reliable D call. CDR1 and CDR2 from the germline V gene are GTSNPN and SVGIG (reference sequence). This CDR3 spans 12 amino acids. V was shortened by 3 bases and J by 5 bases, with 10 bases between the two germline ends. In DNA form, the CDR3 reads TGTGCCTGGAGCCCCATAGGGGAGACCCAGTACTTC. The encoded protein is CAWSPIGETQYF. Full variable domain (rest looked up from reference TRBV30 and TRBJ2-5): SQTIHQWPATLVQPVGSPLSLECTVEGTSNPNLYWYRQAAGRGLQLLFYSVGIGQISSEVPQNLSASRPQDRQFILSSKKLLLSDSGFYLCAWSPIGETQYFGPGTRLLVL.

The chain recombines TRBV2 with TRBJ1-5; no clear D. Per germline, CDR1 SNHLY and CDR2 FYNNEI. The length of the CDR3 is 14 residues. The germline V and J ends were trimmed by 5 bases and 3 bases, with 11 bases remaining between them. CDR3 protein: CASSPGLYNQPQHF. CDR3 bases: TGTGCCAGCAGTCCCGGACTGTACAATCAGCCCCAGCATTTT.

The CDR3 coding sequence is TGTGCCAGCAGTTACCCGACAGTGAACACTGAAGCTTTCTTT. Protein sequence: CASSYPTVNTEAFF. The chain carries TRBV6-2 or TRBV6-3 and TRBJ1-1, with D possibly TRBD1 on 5 matching bases. Trimming took off 2 bases at V and 0 bases at J, with 7 bases between the two ends. The CDR3 has 14 amino acids. The V gene's germline CDR1 is MNHEY and CDR2 SVGEGT.

CDR3 in DNA: TGTGCCAGCAGCTCACGGACCTTAAACTATGGCTACACCTTC. It translates to CASSSRTLNYGYTF. The V and J genes are TRBV5-8 and TRBJ1-2, with no clear D. This CDR3 contains 14 residues. Germline assignment: CDR1 SGHTS and CDR2 YDEGEE. V was pared by 3 bases and J by 2 bases, with 11 bases between.

A few counts support this clone. The V and J genes are TRBV7-3 and TRBJ1-3; D not certain. The V and J ends lost 2 bases and 1 base respectively, with 12 bases between them. The CDR3 sequence is 16 residues long. Germline assignment: CDR1 SGHTA and CDR2 FQGTGA. CDR3 nucleotides: TGTGCCAGCAGCTTATATCCAGGAGGATCTGGAAACACCATATATTTT. Protein product: CASSLYPGGSGNTIYF.

The chain is built from TRBV6-5 and TRBJ1-5; 7 positions agree with TRBD1. The germline V gene encodes CDR1 MNHEY and CDR2 SVGAGI. The CDR3 runs to 15 residues. The ends lost 4 bases at V and 4 bases at J; junction bases unmatched: 7. The CDR3 DNA reads TGTGCCAGCAGTTTAGCACAGGGGACAAATCAGCCCCAGCATTTT. Translation gives CASSLAQGTNQPQHF.

This clone occurred a few times. Sequence at one end of the junction differs from germline and may be a read error. The chain carries TRBV6-6 and TRBJ2-1, with TRBD2 as a possible D gene (5 bases). The CDR3 is 12 residues long. Germline CDR1 and CDR2: MNHNY and SVGAGI (reference sequence). This CDR3 is CASSYSRGWEIF. The CDR3 DNA follows: TGTGCCAGCAGTTACTCGAGAGGGTGGGAGATCTTC.

The genes are TRBV19 and TRBJ2-5, with 8 bases identical to TRBD1. Trimming at V came to 11 bases and at J to 4 bases, leaving 15 bases not matched to a gene. This CDR3 is 15 amino acids long. Germline loops: CDR1 LNHDA, CDR2 SQIVND (reference sequence). The CDR3 sequence: CASISRPGGTETQYF. The CDR3 DNA reads as TGTGCCTCAATCAGTCGGCCAGGGGGCACAGAGACCCAGTACTTC.

V usage is TRBV15 and J usage is TRBJ1-3; no reliable D call. Per the germline V gene, CDR1 is LNHNV and CDR2 is YYDKDF (reference sequence). Trimming removed 0 bases at V and 0 bases at J, with 12 bases between. The CDR3 spans 17 residues. The CDR3 DNA reads as TGTGCCACCAGCAGAGAAAGATTATGGGGCTCTGGAAACACCATATATTTT. Residues: CATSRERLWGSGNTIYF.

This clone was detected once. This chain connects TRBV15 to TRBJ1-3; D is undetermined. Germline CDR1 and CDR2: LNHNV and YYDKDF (reference sequence). This CDR3 spans 17 amino acids. The V end was cut by 1 base, the J end by 0 bases, with 13 bases between. CDR3 sequence reads: CATSRVGGALSGNTIYF. CDR3 nucleotide sequence: TGTGCCACCAGCAGAGTCGGCGGAGCCCTCTCTGGAAACACCATATATTTT.

The genes are TRBV6-6 and TRBJ1-2; 7 bases map to TRBD1. V was clipped by 1 base and J by 7 bases; unmatched bases: 12. This CDR3 region has 16 residues. Germline lookup yields CDR1 MNHNY and CDR2 SVGAGI (reference sequence). The CDR3 region has the DNA TGTGCCAGCAGTTACTTGGGGGCAGGGGGAGCCTTTGGCTACACCTTC. This sequence encodes CASSYLGAGGAFGYTF.

This chain links TRBV5-4 with TRBJ2-5, with D perhaps TRBD2 (7 bases). The CDR3 runs 16 residues. Germline V gene data show CDR1 as SGHNT and CDR2 as YYREEE (reference sequence). Trimming removed 4 bases at V and 5 bases at J, with 21 bases between. The CDR3 loop is CASSRKYGGPRETQYF. For the CDR3, the DNA is TGTGCCAGCAGCCGTAAATACGGGGGGCCGAGGGAGACCCAGTACTTC.

The V call is TRBV28, the J call TRBJ1-3; 9 positions match TRBD1. V lost 6 bases and J lost 0; bases outside the gene matches: 0. The CDR3 covers 14 residues. Germline V gene data show CDR1 as MDHEN and CDR2 as SYDVKM. For the CDR3, the DNA is TGTGCCAGCAGGACAGGGGGCTCTGGAAACACCATATATTTT. Encoded protein: CASRTGGSGNTIYF.

The J gene is TRBJ2-7, the V gene TRBV7-8; the match to TRBD1 covers 9 bases. The germline CDR1 and CDR2 sequences are SGHVS and FQNEAQ. Trimming took 3 bases from V and 2 from J; bases not matched to a gene: 5. This CDR3 comprises 15 residues. This CDR3 is CASSFGTGLPYEQYV. The CDR3 DNA is TGTGCCAGCAGCTTTGGGACAGGGCTTCCCTACGAGCAGTACGTC.

The rearrangement links TRBV6-1 to TRBJ1-5, with a tentative D call TRBD1 (6 bases). The germline gives CDR1 MNHNS, CDR2 SASEGT. V dropped 1 base and J dropped 9 bases, with 19 bases sitting between them. The CDR3 has 16 amino acids. Here the CDR3 reads CASSEGGGLLRLPQHF. The CDR3 nucleotides read TGTGCCAGCAGTGAAGGGGGGGGGCTCCTTCGGTTGCCCCAGCATTTT.

V usage is TRBV6-5 and J usage is TRBJ1-3; a weak D match, TRBD1 (5 bases). With 6 bases removed from V and 9 bases from J, the gap between germline ends came to 18 bases. The CDR3 contains 14 residues. The germline gives CDR1 MNHEY, CDR2 SVGAGI. CDR3 loop: CASSPAGTRPTIYF. DNA for the CDR3: TGTGCCAGCAGCCCGGCCGGGACGCGGCCCACCATATATTTT.

The CDR3 sequence: CASSLRGAVGQETQYF. CDR3 coding DNA: TGTGCCAGCAGCCTGAGGGGGGCGGTTGGACAAGAGACCCAGTACTTC. The J gene is TRBJ2-5, the V gene TRBV5-8; perhaps D is TRBD1 or TRBD2 (6 bases each). Germline CDR1 reads SGHTS; CDR2 reads YDEGEE. The CDR3 is 16 residues long. Deletions cut 4 bases from V and 2 bases from J, with 18 bases between.

The chain recombines TRBV15 with TRBJ1-1, with D tentatively TRBD1 (5 bases). Germline values: CDR1 LNHNV, CDR2 YYDKDF (reference sequence). Trimming removed 6 bases from V and 12 bases from J, with 17 bases in between. The CDR3 consists of 12 residues. CDR3 loop: CATSFGGLGSFF. The CDR3 DNA reads TGTGCCACCAGTTTCGGGGGTCTCGGTTCTTTCTTT.

This clone was seen a few times. The V call is TRBV3-1 (or the pseudogene TRBV3-2), the J call TRBJ2-7; D ambiguous. CDR1 LGHDT and CDR2 YNNKEL come from the germline V gene (reference sequence). Trimming took off 0 bases at V and 6 bases at J, with 9 bases between the two ends. This CDR3 region has 13 residues. The CDR3 DNA sequence: TGTGCCAGCAGCCAAGAAGGAAGAGGCGAGCAGTACGTC. As protein: CASSQEGRGEQYV.

The chain joins TRBV19 to TRBJ1-5; possible D gene TRBD1, 6 bases. The CDR3 loop spans 16 amino acids. CDR1 and CDR2 from the germline V gene are LNHDA and SQIVND (reference sequence). V dropped 7 bases and J dropped 3 bases, with 19 bases sitting between them. CDR3 sequence: CASTTAKGGVNQPQHF. The CDR3 DNA follows: TGTGCCAGTACCACGGCTAAGGGGGGTGTCAATCAGCCCCAGCATTTT.

The rearrangement uses TRBV14 and TRBJ1-3; TRBD1 agrees at 7 bases. The V gene's germline CDR1 is SGHDN and CDR2 FVKESK. Unmatched junction bases numbered 5, after V lost 2 bases and J lost 4 bases. CDR3 length equals 15 residues. Here the CDR3 DNA reads TGTGCCAGCAGCCAACTAACAGGGGCCGGAAACACCATATATTTT. This sequence encodes CASSQLTGAGNTIYF.